This is a list of T cell receptor beta chains from one sample in a study of cytomegalovirus exposure and HLA in healthy donors. The table came from immunoSEQ multiplex PCR; TCRdb's copy has only in-frame clones and leaves some out. Of 140,000 to 150,000 clones listed, approximately 78% were seen once; the top ten hold about 3.2%. Input material: PBMCs. Source of these receptors: a female donor in good health and CMV-seronegative. The CDR3 runs from the conserved cysteine through the conserved F or W. A D gene is named only where the DNA matches it firmly. The size field is filled for only some rows; it gives once, few, many or a size class.

TRBD1	TRBV6-1	TRBJ1-4	.	TGTGCCAGCAGTGCCGAGGACAGGGTTAATGAAAAACTGTTTTTT	CASSAEDRVNEKLFF
TRBD2	TRBV6-1	TRBJ2-1	.	TGTGCCAGCAGTGTAGTAAGCGGGGGGGCAGGTGAGCAGTTCTTC	CASSVVSGGAGEQFF
TRBD1	TRBV5-1	TRBJ1-3	.	TGCGCCAGCAGCTTGGCCACAGGGGACGGAAACACCATATATTTT	CASSLATGDGNTIYF
.	TRBV27	TRBJ1-2	.	TGTGCCAGCAGCTCAGACAGGATAGGAGGCTACACCTTC	CASSSDRIGGYTF
.	TRBV5-5	TRBJ1-1	once	TGTGCCAGCAGCTTGGATCTCCCGGGGGGCACTGAAGCTTTCTTT	CASSLDLPGGTEAFF
.	TRBV7-9	TRBJ2-2	.	TGTGCCAGCAGCTTAGGGCCCGCTAGGACCGGGGAGCTGTTTTTT	CASSLGPARTGELFF
.	TRBV5-1	TRBJ2-3	.	TGCGCCAGCAGCTTGGAGGGGAACACAGATACGCAGTATTTT	CASSLEGNTDTQYF
.	TRBV7-9	TRBJ2-7	once	TGTGCCAGCAGCCAAAAGGGGAACGAGCAGTACTTC	CASSQKGNEQYF
.	TRBV27	TRBJ1-1	once	TGTGCCAGCAGTTTAGCAGGCATGAACACTGAAGCTTTCTTT	CASSLAGMNTEAFF
.	TRBV6-5	TRBJ2-7	.	TGTGCCAGCAGTGCGACAGGATCTACCTACGAGCAGTACTTC	CASSATGSTYEQYF
TRBD1	TRBV28	TRBJ1-4	.	TGTGCCAGCAGTCCGCGGGACAGGGGACCTGAAAAACTGTTTTTT	CASSPRDRGPEKLFF
TRBD1	TRBV7-6	TRBJ1-2	.	TGTGCCAGCAGTCCGGGACAGGGGGGCTATGGCTACACCTTC	CASSPGQGGYGYTF
.	TRBV2	TRBJ2-3	.	TGTGCCAGCAAGAGGAGGGGTGGCACAGATACGCAGTATTTT	CASKRRGGTDTQYF
.	TRBV6-5	TRBJ1-1	few	TGTGCCAGCAGTGTTGGACAAACCACTGAAGCTTTCTTT	CASSVGQTTEAFF
TRBD1	TRBV28	TRBJ1-4	.	TGTGCCAGCACACGACAGGGGGCAGGGGAAAAACTGTTTTTT	CASTRQGAGEKLFF
TRBD1	TRBV11-1	TRBJ2-6	.	TGTGCCAGCAGCTCCGACAGGGCTTCTGGGGCCAACGTCCTGACTTTC	CASSSDRASGANVLTF
.	TRBV4-1	TRBJ1-1	few	TGCGCCAGCAGCCAAGAATATGGGGCAGGGGTTGGTACTGAAGCTTTCTTT	CASSQEYGAGVGTEAFF
.	TRBV4-1	TRBJ2-5	.	TGCGCCAGCAGCCAAGACAGAGCACAGGCTCAAGAGACCCAGTACTTC	CASSQDRAQAQETQYF
TRBD1	TRBV6-5	TRBJ1-1	.	TGTGCCAGCAGAAAAGGACAGGGAGCGGCAACTGAAGCTTTCTTT	CASRKGQGAATEAFF
TRBD1	TRBV28	TRBJ1-5	.	TGTGCCAGCGGTCATTCTTGGACAGGGGGCGGAAAGGAGAGTCAGCCCCAGCATTTT	CASGHSWTGGGKESQPQHF
.	TRBV7-2	TRBJ1-4	.	TGTGCCAGCAGCGGCCAGGGGCAAAATGAAAAACTGTTTTTT	CASSGQGQNEKLFF
TRBD2	TRBV28	TRBJ2-7	.	TGTGCCAGCAGTTTCACTACTAGCGGGGGCCGCCCTGGTTACGAGCAGTACTTC	CASSFTTSGGRPGYEQYF
TRBD1	TRBV18	TRBJ2-1	.	TGTGCCAGCTCACGCATGACAGGGGATAGGGAGCAGTTCTTC	CASSRMTGDREQFF
.	TRBV5-1	TRBJ2-1	.	TGCGCCAGCAGCTTTGAGGGAACGCGAGAGCAGTTCTTC	CASSFEGTREQFF
TRBD1	TRBV5-1	TRBJ1-4	.	TGCGCCAGCAGCTTGGAGGGGGCGAACAAAAAACTGTTTTTT	CASSLEGANKKLFF
TRBD2	TRBV5-1	TRBJ2-1	.	TGCGCCAGCAGCTGGCAGCCGACTAGCGGGGGTGGTAATGAGCAGTTCTTC	CASSWQPTSGGGNEQFF
.	TRBV10-2	TRBJ2-1	.	TGCGCCAGCGGACCTCTAGCCAATGAGCAGTTCTTC	CASGPLANEQFF
.	TRBV27	TRBJ2-5	.	TGTGCCAGCAGTTTATTGGGCTGGGTAGGAAGGGAGACCCAGTACTTC	CASSLLGWVGRETQYF
.	TRBV29-1	TRBJ2-7	.	TGCAGCGTCGGACCCCAGACAGCTTACGAGCAGTACTTC	CSVGPQTAYEQYF
TRBD1	TRBV7-2	TRBJ1-4	.	TGTGCCAGCAGCGCCGAAGGGACAGGCGCCGAAAAACTGTTTTTT	CASSAEGTGAEKLFF
TRBD1	TRBV7-8	TRBJ2-1	.	TGTGCCAGCAGCTACGGCCGGACAGGGGGCCGCAATGAGCAGTTCTTC	CASSYGRTGGRNEQFF
.	TRBV4-1	TRBJ2-5	.	TGCGCCAGCAGGGGGGGGCGAGACCAAGAGACCCAGTACTTC	CASRGGRDQETQYF
TRBD2	TRBV4-2	TRBJ2-1	.	TGTGCCAGCAGCCAAGGTGCTGGCGGGAGGGGGGACAATGAGCAGTTCTTC	CASSQGAGGRGDNEQFF
TRBD1	TRBV7-8	TRBJ2-1	.	TGTGCCAGCAGCTTCGCCGGGACAGGGTGCGGGCGAAGCTCCTACAATGAGCAGTTCTTC	CASSFAGTGCGRSSYNEQFF
TRBD1	TRBV28	TRBJ2-7	.	TGTGCCAGCAGTCTAGGGACAGTGAACTCCTACGAGCAGTACTTC	CASSLGTVNSYEQYF
.	TRBV6-6	TRBJ1-5	.	TGTGCCAGCAGGGTCAACAGGGCTCAGGGCAATCAGCCCCAGCATTTT	CASRVNRAQGNQPQHF
.	TRBV5-1	TRBJ1-1	.	TGCGCCAGCAGCTCAGCCGGGACACCGAACACTGAAGCTTTCTTT	CASSSAGTPNTEAFF
TRBD2	TRBV19	TRBJ2-1	.	TGTGCCAGTAGGACCTTAGGAGCGGGAGGGGTTGAGCAGTTCTTC	CASRTLGAGGVEQFF
TRBD1	TRBV27	TRBJ1-2	.	TGTGCCAGCAGTTTTGGGCAGGGGGCCAACTATGGCTACACCTTC	CASSFGQGANYGYTF
.	TRBV5-1	TRBJ2-3	.	TGCGCCAGCAGCTTGGAAAAGAGGGCTACAGATACGCAGTATTTT	CASSLEKRATDTQYF
.	TRBV7-9	TRBJ2-3	.	TGTGCCAGCAGCTTGGCAGGGTCGACACAAGATACGCAGTATTTT	CASSLAGSTQDTQYF
.	TRBV5-1	TRBJ1-4	.	TGCGCCAGCAGTCTTGGGGGCCTCAATGAAAAACTGTTTTTT	CASSLGGLNEKLFF
TRBD1	TRBV5-1	TRBJ2-1	.	TGCGCCAGCAGCTCAAGGACAGGGATCTACAATGAGCAGTTCTTC	CASSSRTGIYNEQFF
.	TRBV7-9	TRBJ1-1	.	TGTTCCAGCAGCTTAAGGCCCGGACAACCGAACACTGAAGCTTTCTTT	CSSSLRPGQPNTEAFF
.	TRBV7-9	TRBJ1-2	once	TGTGCCAGCAGCTACCCGTCCGGGGGAACTATCGGCTACACCTTC	CASSYPSGGTIGYTF